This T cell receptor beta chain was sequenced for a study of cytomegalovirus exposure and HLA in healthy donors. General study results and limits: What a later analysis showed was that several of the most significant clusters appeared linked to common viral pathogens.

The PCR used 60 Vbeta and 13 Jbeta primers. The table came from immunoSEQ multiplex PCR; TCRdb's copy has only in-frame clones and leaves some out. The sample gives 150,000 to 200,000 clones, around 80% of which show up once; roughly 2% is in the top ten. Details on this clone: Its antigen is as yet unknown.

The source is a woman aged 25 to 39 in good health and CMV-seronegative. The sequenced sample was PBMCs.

The CDR3 protein is CASSDPRTGNYGYTF. CDR3 DNA sequence: TGCGCCAGCAGCGATCCACGGACAGGGAACTATGGCTACACCTTC. This chain joins TRBV5-1 and TRBJ1-2, with 8 bases aligning to TRBD1. Trimming removed 4 bases from V and 2 bases from J; junction bases left unmatched: 7. Germline loops: CDR1 SGHRS, CDR2 YFSETQ. CDR3 length: 15 residues.